The next 18 T cell receptor beta chains were all read from a single sample in a study of shared clonotypes between healthy human individuals. Produced via immunoSEQ multiplex PCR; TCRdb's table is partial and in-frame only. This sample has 950,000 to 1,100,000 clones, with about 75% found just once. The sequencing input was memory CD4+ T cells sorted from blood. The subset here: CD45RA-negative fraction. These receptor sequences come from a man aged 18 to 29 in good health.

In the case of this clone: One junction end disagrees with the germline gene, perhaps due to a read error. The chain joins TRBV7-7 to TRBJ2-3; D is perhaps TRBD2 (5 bases). Germline V CDR1 and CDR2: SSHAT, FNYEAQ (reference sequence). The CDR3 totals 15 residues. In nucleotides, the CDR3 is TGTGCTAGCAGCCCATCGGGAAGTAGCACAGATACGCAGTATTTT. Translated: CASSPSGSSTDTQYF.

In this sample, this clone turned up once. The genes are TRBV28 and TRBJ1-1, with TRBD1 identical over 7 bases. J was trimmed by 4 bases and V by 7 bases; bases with no gene match: 6. Germline V gives CDR1 MDHEN, CDR2 SYDVKM. The CDR3 runs to 13 residues. This CDR3 reads CASTRQGATEAFF. As DNA, the CDR3 is TGTGCCAGCACCCGACAGGGCGCCACTGAAGCTTTCTTT. Based on the CDR3 plus reference TRBV28 and TRBJ1-1, the full variable domain is DVKVTQSSRYLVKRTGEKVFLECVQDMDHENMFWYRQDPGLGLRLIYFSYDVKMKEKGDIPEGYSVSREKKERFSLILESASTNQTSMYLCASTRQGATEAFFGQGTRLTVV.

The chain uses TRBV5-4 and TRBJ1-2, with 7 bases matching TRBD1. V was pared by 3 bases and J by 6 bases, with 11 bases of the junction left unmatched. The CDR3 extends over 15 amino acids. The germline CDR1 and CDR2 sequences are SGHNT and YYREEE (reference sequence). CDR3 residues: CASSSSQGGVDGYTF. The DNA for the CDR3 is TGTGCCAGCAGCTCATCCCAGGGGGGTGTTGATGGCTACACCTTC.

A single count supports this clone. V gene TRBV27 combines with J gene TRBJ1-1; a possible D gene is TRBD1 (5 bases). The CDR3 sequence is 15 residues long. CDR1 is MNHEY, CDR2 SMNVEV, per germline (reference sequence). V was cut by 10 bases and J by 5 bases, with 23 bases left in between. The CDR3 loop is CATFLSQGRGTEAFF. The CDR3 DNA follows: TGTGCCACTTTCCTCTCCCAGGGAAGAGGGACTGAAGCTTTCTTT.

In this sample, this clone turned up once. This sequence joins TRBV7-2 and TRBJ1-2; no clear D gene. CDR3 size: 12 residues. The V and J ends lost 0 bases and 9 bases respectively, with 8 bases between them. CDR1 and CDR2 (germline): SGHTA, FQGNSA. CDR3 residues: CASSLALNSYTF. As DNA, the CDR3 is TGTGCCAGCAGCTTAGCCCTGAATAGCTACACCTTC.

The chain recombines TRBV7-9 with TRBJ2-1; the match to TRBD2 covers 8 bases. The V gene end was trimmed by 6 bases and the J gene end by 9 bases; junction bases not matched to a gene: 10. This CDR3 has 14 amino acids. Germline V gene data show CDR1 as SEHNR and CDR2 as FQNEAQ (reference sequence). In DNA form, the CDR3 reads TGTGCCAGCAGTTCTCCGGGGGGGCACGGTGAGCAGTTCTTC. This codes for CASSSPGGHGEQFF.

The chain has TRBV14 and TRBJ2-3; 12 nucleotides agree with TRBD2. The CDR3 has 16 residues. J lost 1 base, V lost 4 bases, and 3 bases had no gene match. Germline V gene lookup returns CDR1 SGHDN and CDR2 FVKESK. The chain's CDR3 is CASSRASGGGTDTQYF. CDR3 nucleotide sequence: TGTGCCAGCAGCCGGGCTAGCGGGGGGGGCACAGATACGCAGTATTTT.

The gene calls are TRBV5-1 and TRBJ2-5, with D hard to call. The V and J ends lost 4 bases and 1 base respectively, with 8 bases between them. The CDR3 sequence is 13 residues long. Germline V gives CDR1 SGHRS, CDR2 YFSETQ. CDR3: CASSSRFQETQYF. The CDR3, as DNA: TGCGCCAGCAGCAGTCGCTTCCAAGAGACCCAGTACTTC. Together with reference TRBV5-1 and TRBJ2-5, the CDR3 gives the full variable domain: KAGVTQTPRYLIKTRGQQVTLSCSPISGHRSVSWYQQTPGQGLQFLFEYFSETQRNKGNFPGRFSGRQFSNSRSEMNVSTLELGDSALYLCASSSRFQETQYFGPGTRLLVL.

The chain has TRBV5-1 and TRBJ1-5; 9 bases map to TRBD1. V was pared by 4 bases and J by 5 bases, with 4 bases of the junction left unmatched. Looked up from germline, CDR1 is SGHRS and CDR2 is YFSETQ. This CDR3 spans 14 amino acids. The CDR3 sequence: CASSQDRGDQPQHF. DNA of the CDR3: TGCGCCAGCAGCCAGGACAGGGGAGATCAGCCCCAGCATTTT.

Comment on this clone: Other DNA sequences in the same sample also yield this CDR3. J is TRBJ2-2 and V is TRBV5-1; 8 bases fit TRBD1. V trimming: 0 bases; J trimming: 1 base; junction bases outside the gene matches: 5. Germline V lookup: CDR1 SGHRS, CDR2 YFSETQ. This CDR3 is 17 amino acids long. Here the CDR3 DNA reads TGCGCCAGCAGCTTGGCCGAAGGGACAGGGAACACCGGGGAGCTGTTTTTT. The encoded protein is CASSLAEGTGNTGELFF.

The V gene is TRBV7-2, the J gene TRBJ2-1; D ambiguous. V lost 3 bases, J lost 6 bases, and 3 bases lay in between. CDR3 length: 11 residues. From germline, CDR1 is SGHTA and CDR2 FQGNSA. The CDR3 protein is CASSFLNEQFF. The CDR3, as DNA: TGTGCCAGCAGCTTTCTCAATGAGCAGTTCTTC.

J is TRBJ2-3 and V is TRBV10-1; either TRBD1 or TRBD2 may fit D (5 bases each). The CDR3 has 16 amino acids. Deletions cut 0 bases from V and 2 bases from J, with 12 bases between. The germline gives CDR1 WNHNN, CDR2 SYGVQD (reference sequence). The CDR3 DNA reads as TGCGCCAGCAGTGAGTCCACTCTCGGGGCCACAGATACGCAGTATTTT. Protein: CASSESTLGATDTQYF.

This chain joins TRBV19 and TRBJ1-1; no clear D gene. Germline loops: CDR1 LNHDA, CDR2 SQIVND (reference sequence). The CDR3 sequence is 14 residues long. Trimming took off 3 bases at V and 3 bases at J, with 11 bases between the two ends. CDR3 DNA sequence: TGTGCCAGTAGTATGGGAAGGGTGGACACTGAAGCTTTCTTT. This codes for CASSMGRVDTEAFF.

The rearrangement links TRBV5-1 to TRBJ2-1, with TRBD1 as a possible D gene (6 bases). CDR1 is SGHRS and CDR2 is YFSETQ in the germline V gene. The V end was cut by 2 bases, the J end by 1 base, with 13 bases between. The CDR3 is 16 amino acids. The CDR3 loop is CASSLQGGRSYNEQFF. The CDR3, as DNA: TGCGCCAGCAGCTTACAGGGCGGAAGGTCCTACAATGAGCAGTTCTTC.

The J gene is TRBJ1-6, the V gene TRBV7-9, with TRBD1 as a possible D gene (5 bases). Germline lookup yields CDR1 SEHNR and CDR2 FQNEAQ (reference sequence). The CDR3 length is 18 residues. The V end lost 7 bases, the J end lost 0 bases, and 19 bases lay between the germline ends. CDR3 protein: CASISRKVGGSYNSPLHF. CDR3 coding DNA: TGTGCCAGCATCTCCCGAAAAGTGGGGGGCTCCTATAATTCACCCCTCCACTTT.

At least ten counts were recorded for this clone. V usage is TRBV7-4 and J usage is TRBJ1-5; tentative D call: TRBD1 (6 bases). The V end lost 5 bases, the J end lost 1 base, and 24 bases lay between the germline ends. The CDR3 loop spans 19 amino acids. CDR1 is SGHVT, CDR2 SQSDAQ, per germline. The CDR3 region has the DNA TGTGCCAGCAGCCCAGCGAACCGACGAGAGGGGGAAAGCAATCAGCCCCAGCATTTT. Translated, it gives CASSPANRREGESNQPQHF.

V is TRBV5-1 and J is TRBJ2-7; D possibly corresponds to TRBD1 (5 bases). Trimming removed 4 bases at V and 1 base at J, with 12 bases between. This CDR3 is built from 14 residues. Germline CDR1 reads SGHRS; CDR2 reads YFSETQ. CDR3 DNA sequence: TGCGCCAGCAGCCCGGACACGGCGTCCTACGAGCAGTACTTC. Encoded protein: CASSPDTASYEQYF.

The chain carries TRBV5-4 and TRBJ2-2; 16 bases line up with TRBD2. The germline V gene encodes CDR1 SGHNT and CDR2 YYREEE (reference sequence). CDR3 length equals 17 residues. V lost 4 bases and J lost 4; bases outside the gene matches: 4. CDR3 bases: TGTGCCAGCAGCCCCGGGACTAGCGGGGGGGCCACCGGGGAGCTGTTTTTT. Translation gives CASSPGTSGGATGELFF.